This T cell receptor beta chain emerged from a study of OX40 agonist ivuxolimab in advanced cancers. Across the whole study: Patients enrolled in dose escalation were diagnosed with hepatocellular carcinoma, melanoma, renal cell or head and neck cancer. Study-level points and caveats: The study observed clonal expansion of CD4+ and CD8+ blood T cells by week 6 at 0.1 to 3.0 mg/kg.

Libraries were prepared by immunoSEQ multiplex PCR; TCRdb keeps only in-frame clonotypes and omits some of them. The sample has 55,000 to 70,000 clones; 75% to 90% are singletons. CDR3 length equals 14 residues. Losses at the gene ends were 4 bases for V and 2 bases for J; bases not matched to a gene: 2. From germline, CDR1 is SGHNT and CDR2 YENEEA. Peripheral blood came from all dose cohorts at three timepoints. Note on this clone: Its specificity is not known.

The origin of this receptor is an adult with an advanced solid tumor such as melanoma, head and neck, liver or kidney cancer. The chain couples TRBV11-3 to TRBJ2-7; 10 positions match TRBD1. The sequenced sample was CD4+ or CD8+ T cells sorted from blood, obtained in a trial of the OX40 agonist ivuxolimab. As DNA, the CDR3 is TGTGCCAGCAGCTCGGGACAGGGGACCTACGAGCAGTACTTC. Amino acid sequence: CASSSGQGTYEQYF. Looking up the rest from reference TRBV11-3 and TRBJ2-7 gives the full variable domain: EAGVVQSPRYKIIEKKQPVAFWCNPISGHNTLYWYLQNLGQGPELLIRYENEEAVDDSQLPKDRFSAERLKGVDSTLKIQPAELGDSAVYLCASSSGQGTYEQYFGPGTRLTVT.